A selection of T cell receptor beta chains follows, all from one sample in a study of Ad26.COV2.S vaccination and SARS-CoV-2 variants. Some clones are missing from TCRdb's copy, which holds only in-frame ones; the method was immunoSEQ multiplex PCR. In the table there are 400,000 to 450,000 clones, 80% to 95% of which are singletons. Sample: peripheral blood, taken in a trial of Ad26.COV2.S vaccine versus placebo. The receptors originated from a person aged 18 to 65 who received the Ad26.COV2.S COVID-19 vaccine or a placebo. Each CDR3 is given with its conserved first and last residue. The D gene is left open where the match is weak. The size of a clone is reported for some rows only, either as once, few or many, or as a class for expanded clones.

V: TRBV6-2/TRBV6-3; J: TRBJ2-3; D: -; size: once; DNA: TGTGCCAGCAGTCTCGGAGCCGGGGATACGCAGTATTTT; CDR3: CASSLGAGDTQYF
V: TRBV6-2/TRBV6-3; J: TRBJ1-6; D: -; size: -; DNA: TGTGCCAGCAGTTACCCAGCCGGGACGACGAGGAATTCACCCCTCCACTTT; CDR3: CASSYPAGTTRNSPLHF
V: TRBV6-5; J: TRBJ2-1; D: TRBD1; size: -; DNA: TGTGCCAGCAGTTCGACAGGGTACAATGAGCAGTTCTTC; CDR3: CASSSTGYNEQFF
V: TRBV5-1; J: TRBJ2-3; D: -; size: -; DNA: TGCGCCAGCAGCCCGGGGGCTACCGGTGATACGCAGTATTTT; CDR3: CASSPGATGDTQYF
V: TRBV19; J: TRBJ1-5; D: -; size: -; DNA: TGTGCCAGTACTAACTCTGGCCTCAATCAGCCCCAGCATTTT; CDR3: CASTNSGLNQPQHF
V: TRBV4-1; J: TRBJ2-5; D: -; size: -; DNA: TGCGCCAGCAGCCAAGACCGGGGATGGGGAGAGACCCAGTACTTC; CDR3: CASSQDRGWGETQYF
V: TRBV5-1; J: TRBJ2-5; D: -; size: -; DNA: TGCGCCAGCAGCCCGGGACTCGAAGAGACCCAGTACTTC; CDR3: CASSPGLEETQYF
V: TRBV6-1; J: TRBJ2-1; D: -; size: few; DNA: TGTGCCAGCAGTGAAGTGGGTAATGAGCAGTTCTTC; CDR3: CASSEVGNEQFF
V: TRBV28; J: TRBJ1-5; D: TRBD1; size: -; DNA: TGTGCCAGCATGGACAGGGGGCTTCAGCCCCAGCATTTT; CDR3: CASMDRGLQPQHF
V: TRBV7-9; J: TRBJ2-6; D: TRBD1; size: -; DNA: TGTGCCAGCAGCCATGGACAGGGGGCGCAAGGGGCCAACGTCCTGACTTTC; CDR3: CASSHGQGAQGANVLTF
V: TRBV3-1/TRBV3-2; J: TRBJ2-6; D: TRBD2; size: many; DNA: TGTGCCAGCAGCCAAGAAGGCAGCGGGACTGGGGCCAACGTCCTGACTTTC; CDR3: CASSQEGSGTGANVLTF
V: TRBV27; J: TRBJ1-1; D: -; size: -; DNA: TGTGCCAGCAGTTTATCGAATTACATCCACACTGAAGCTTTCTTT; CDR3: CASSLSNYIHTEAFF
V: TRBV6-2/TRBV6-3; J: TRBJ2-2; D: -; size: -; DNA: TGTGCCAGCAGTCCCAGGGGTAGCGGAGGGACCGGGGAGCTGTTTTTT; CDR3: CASSPRGSGGTGELFF
V: TRBV29-1; J: TRBJ2-7; D: -; size: -; DNA: TGCAGCGTTACGTACCTCCGGGACAACCACTACGAGCAGTACTTC; CDR3: CSVTYLRDNHYEQYF
V: TRBV15; J: TRBJ2-1; D: TRBD2; size: -; DNA: TGTGCCACCAACACACGACTAGCGGGGACCTACAATGAGCAGTTCTTC; CDR3: CATNTRLAGTYNEQFF
V: TRBV4-3; J: TRBJ2-3; D: TRBD2; size: -; DNA: TGCGCCAGCAGCTATGGACTAGCGGGAGTCGGAGATACGCAGTATTTT; CDR3: CASSYGLAGVGDTQYF
V: TRBV11-3; J: TRBJ2-5; D: -; size: once; DNA: TGTGCCAGCAGCCAAGGACTGACCCCCGAGACCCAGTACTTC; CDR3: CASSQGLTPETQYF
V: TRBV27; J: TRBJ1-5; D: -; size: -; DNA: TGTGCCAGCAGTTCCCGTGGGTGGGGCAATCAGCCCCAGCATTTT; CDR3: CASSSRGWGNQPQHF
V: TRBV28; J: TRBJ1-1; D: -; size: -; DNA: TGTGCCAGCACCGGACCGACTGGAGGGAACACTGAAGCTTTCTTT; CDR3: CASTGPTGGNTEAFF
V: TRBV6-5; J: TRBJ2-7; D: -; size: -; DNA: TGTGCCAGCAGCCCCCAAGTGGGAGATACCTACGAGCAGTACTTC; CDR3: CASSPQVGDTYEQYF
V: TRBV11-2; J: TRBJ2-1; D: TRBD2; size: -; DNA: TGTGCCAGCAGCTTGGGACTAGCGGGAGGAGCCTACAATGAGCAGTTCTTC; CDR3: CASSLGLAGGAYNEQFF
V: TRBV30; J: TRBJ2-3; D: TRBD2; size: -; DNA: TGTGCCTGGAGTGTTGGAGCGGGAGTAGATACGCAGTATTTT; CDR3: CAWSVGAGVDTQYF
V: TRBV29-1; J: TRBJ1-3; D: -; size: many; DNA: TGCAGCGTTGAAGGATGGGGAAACACCATATATTTT; CDR3: CSVEGWGNTIYF
V: TRBV30; J: TRBJ2-6; D: -; size: -; DNA: TGTGCCTGGAGTGCCGGAGGCAACGTCCTGACTTTC; CDR3: CAWSAGGNVLTF
V: TRBV7-2; J: TRBJ1-2; D: -; size: -; DNA: TGTGCCAGCAGCCACGGACAGCCGGTGGTCTATGGCTACACCTTC; CDR3: CASSHGQPVVYGYTF
V: TRBV6-1; J: TRBJ1-3; D: -; size: few; DNA: TGTGCCAGCAGTGAAGGGACCTCTGGAAACACCATATATTTT; CDR3: CASSEGTSGNTIYF
V: TRBV9; J: TRBJ2-1; D: -; size: -; DNA: TGTGCCAGCAGCGTAGAGGTGGGGACCTACAATGAGCAGTTCTTC; CDR3: CASSVEVGTYNEQFF
V: TRBV30; J: TRBJ2-1; D: -; size: -; DNA: TGTGCCTGGAGTGCCAGGGTGGGCTACAATGAGCAGTTCTTC; CDR3: CAWSARVGYNEQFF
V: TRBV11-3; J: TRBJ2-3; D: -; size: -; DNA: TGTGCCAGCAGCCCGGCTGGAGAAGGGGCAGATACGCAGTATTTT; CDR3: CASSPAGEGADTQYF
V: TRBV5-6; J: TRBJ2-7; D: TRBD1; size: -; DNA: TGTGCCAGCAGCTTGATGGGACAGGGGAGGGAGCAGTACTTC; CDR3: CASSLMGQGREQYF
V: TRBV6-2/TRBV6-3; J: TRBJ1-2; D: -; size: -; DNA: TGTGCCAGCAGTTACTCTAATTTAGGCCAAACCTATGGCTACACCTTC; CDR3: CASSYSNLGQTYGYTF
V: TRBV5-6; J: TRBJ1-2; D: -; size: -; DNA: TGTGCCAGCAGCTTGTACCGGACAGCCCTGAATGGCTACACCTTC; CDR3: CASSLYRTALNGYTF
V: TRBV7-3; J: TRBJ2-2; D: -; size: once; DNA: TGTGCCAGCGGGAGTTACACCGGGGAGCTGTTTTTT; CDR3: CASGSYTGELFF
V: TRBV6-5; J: TRBJ1-1; D: -; size: -; DNA: TGTGCCAGCAGTTATAGGGGTGGAAGCACTGAAGCTTTCTTT; CDR3: CASSYRGGSTEAFF
V: TRBV4-1; J: TRBJ1-5; D: -; size: few; DNA: TGCGCCAGCAGCCATGCGACAGGTTTCAATCAGCCCCAGCATTTT; CDR3: CASSHATGFNQPQHF
V: TRBV6-1; J: TRBJ1-4; D: -; size: -; DNA: TGTGCCAGCACCCCACGGCGGGGAGAGGTGTTTTTT; CDR3: CASTPRRGEVFF
V: TRBV7-2; J: TRBJ2-7; D: -; size: -; DNA: TGTGCCAGCAGCTCCCCCTTCAAGGGCAGCGAGCAGTACTTC; CDR3: CASSSPFKGSEQYF
V: TRBV28; J: TRBJ1-5; D: -; size: -; DNA: TGTGCCAGCAGTTTAAAGGGATACTATAGCAATCAGCCCCAGCATTTT; CDR3: CASSLKGYYSNQPQHF
V: TRBV7-9; J: TRBJ2-1; D: TRBD2; size: few; DNA: TGTGCCAGCAGAAGTTCTAGCGGGAGCTACAATGAGCAGTTCTTC; CDR3: CASRSSSGSYNEQFF
V: TRBV23-1; J: TRBJ1-5; D: TRBD1; size: -; DNA: TGCGCCAGCAGTCCCCGGGACAGGGTTATGAGCAATCAGCCCCAGCATTTT; CDR3: CASSPRDRVMSNQPQHF
V: TRBV7-9; J: TRBJ2-1; D: TRBD2; size: -; DNA: TGTGCCAGCAGCTTATTGGTAGCGGGAGGTCGGGAGCAGTTCTTC; CDR3: CASSLLVAGGREQFF
V: TRBV6-5; J: TRBJ1-2; D: TRBD1; size: few; DNA: TGTGCCAGCAGTACCCCACAGGGGAATGGCTACACCTTC; CDR3: CASSTPQGNGYTF
V: TRBV3-1/TRBV3-2; J: TRBJ1-1; D: -; size: -; DNA: TGTGCCAGCAGCCAAGCTCGGCAGAACACTGAAGCTTTCTTT; CDR3: CASSQARQNTEAFF
V: TRBV4-3; J: TRBJ1-2; D: TRBD1; size: -; DNA: TGCGCCAGCAGCCAGCAGGGGGCCCGTAGGGCCGGCTACACCTTC; CDR3: CASSQQGARRAGYTF